This record looks at one TCR beta chain sequence and its context. These data originate in a study of OX40 agonist ivuxolimab in advanced cancers. The assay was immunoSEQ multiplex PCR, and TCRdb's table has in-frame clones only and misses some. The sample consists of 40,000 to 50,000 clones, more than 75% of them appearing once. The CDR3 loop spans 18 amino acids. V was cut by 7 bases and J by 0 bases, with 25 bases left in between. The germline CDR1 and CDR2 sequences are SGHNT and YENEEA. The rearrangement links TRBV11-3 to TRBJ2-7, with D possibly TRBD1 on 6 matching bases. Sequenced material: CD4+ or CD8+ T cells sorted from blood, taken in a trial of the OX40 agonist ivuxolimab. The receptor was isolated from an adult with an advanced solid tumor such as melanoma, head and neck, liver or kidney cancer. The CDR3 DNA sequence: TGTGCCAGCACCATGGTCTTCCGACAGGCAAGGAGCTCCTACGAGCAGTACTTC. It translates to CASTMVFRQARSSYEQYF.